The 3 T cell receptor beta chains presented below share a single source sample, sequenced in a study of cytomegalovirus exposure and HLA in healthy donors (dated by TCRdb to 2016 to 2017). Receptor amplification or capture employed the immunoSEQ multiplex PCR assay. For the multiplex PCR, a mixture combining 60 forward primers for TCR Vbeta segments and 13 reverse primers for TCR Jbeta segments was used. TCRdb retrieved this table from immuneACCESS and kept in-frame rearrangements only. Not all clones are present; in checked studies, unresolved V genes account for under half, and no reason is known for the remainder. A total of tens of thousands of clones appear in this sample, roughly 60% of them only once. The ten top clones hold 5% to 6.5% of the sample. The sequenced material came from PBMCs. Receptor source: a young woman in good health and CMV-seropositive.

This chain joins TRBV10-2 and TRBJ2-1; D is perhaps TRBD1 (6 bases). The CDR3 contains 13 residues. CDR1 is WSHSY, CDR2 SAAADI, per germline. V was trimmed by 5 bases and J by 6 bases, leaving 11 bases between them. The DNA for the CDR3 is TGCGCCAGCAGTTCCCTCAGGGGCAATGAGCAGTTCTTC. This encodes CASSSLRGNEQFF.

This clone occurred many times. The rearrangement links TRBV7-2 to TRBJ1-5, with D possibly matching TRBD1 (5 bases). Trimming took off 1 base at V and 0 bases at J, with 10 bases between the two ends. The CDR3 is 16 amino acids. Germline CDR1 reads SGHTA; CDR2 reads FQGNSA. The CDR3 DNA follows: TGTGCCAGCAGCTTAGAATCAGGGTTTAGCAATCAGCCCCAGCATTTT. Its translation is CASSLESGFSNQPQHF.

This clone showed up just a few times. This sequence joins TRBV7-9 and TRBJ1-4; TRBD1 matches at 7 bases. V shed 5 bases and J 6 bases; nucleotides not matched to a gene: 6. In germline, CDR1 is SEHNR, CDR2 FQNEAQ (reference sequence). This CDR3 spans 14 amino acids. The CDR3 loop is CASSSRGSDEKLFF. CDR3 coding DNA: TGTGCCAGCAGCAGCAGGGGGTCGGATGAAAAACTGTTTTTT.